These 21 T cell receptor beta chains share one sample of origin, sequenced in a study of cytomegalovirus exposure and HLA in healthy donors. The PCR was carried out with 60 Vbeta primers and 13 Jbeta primers. TCRdb's table, derived via immunoSEQ multiplex PCR, lists solely in-frame clones and lacks some. The sample gives about 200,000 clones, roughly 86% of which show up once; roughly 3.2% is in the top ten. The sequenced sample consisted of PBMCs. The receptor set was obtained from a man aged 35-49 years in good health and CMV-seropositive.

The CDR3 region has the DNA TGTGCCAGTAGTATAGGTTCCAGGCGCTCCTACAATGAGCAGTTCTTC. This translates into CASSIGSRRSYNEQFF. The chain recombines TRBV19 with TRBJ2-1; D is undetermined. V lost 1 base and J lost 0, with 10 bases in between. The CDR3 is 16 residues long. Germline V gene lookup returns CDR1 LNHDA and CDR2 SQIVND (reference sequence).

J is TRBJ2-7 and V is TRBV28; 10 nucleotides line up with TRBD2. V lost 4 bases, J lost 7 bases, and 13 bases stayed unmatched. Looked up from germline, CDR1 is MDHEN and CDR2 is SYDVKM. CDR3 size: 16 residues. The CDR3 DNA sequence: TGTGCCAGCAGTTCTCTGAGTTCCAGCGGGAGGGGTGAGCAGTACTTC. The encoded protein is CASSSLSSSGRGEQYF.

The chain carries TRBV7-9 and TRBJ1-2, with 8 bases identical to TRBD1. Germline CDR1 reads SEHNR; CDR2 reads FQNEAQ (reference sequence). This CDR3 comprises 15 residues. The J segment lost 3 bases and the V segment lost 3 bases, leaving 6 bases of the junction unmatched. This CDR3 is CASSLLPGGDYGYTF. The CDR3 DNA sequence: TGTGCCAGCAGCTTGCTCCCAGGGGGCGACTATGGCTACACCTTC.

The CDR3 loop is CASSWGTGGPNEQYF. The CDR3, as DNA: TGTGCCAGTAGTTGGGGGACAGGGGGCCCCAACGAGCAGTACTTC. V is TRBV19 and J is TRBJ2-7, with 12 bases that match TRBD1. This CDR3 is 15 amino acids long. Losses at the gene ends were 5 bases for V and 5 bases for J; bases not matched to a gene: 7. CDR1 and CDR2 from the germline V gene are LNHDA and SQIVND (reference sequence).

The chain links TRBV28 to TRBJ1-1; 9 bases line up with TRBD1. CDR3 length: 14 amino acids. Germline lookup yields CDR1 MDHEN and CDR2 SYDVKM. The V gene end was trimmed by 4 bases and the J gene end by 7 bases; junction bases not matched to a gene: 7. CDR3 sequence reads: CASSSPGQGNEAFF. In nucleotides, the CDR3 is TGTGCCAGCAGTTCACCGGGACAGGGAAATGAAGCTTTCTTT.

The gene calls are TRBV5-4 and TRBJ1-6; no reliable D call. The CDR3 extends over 14 amino acids. Trimming removed 1 base at V and 11 bases at J, with 13 bases between. CDR1 and CDR2 (germline): SGHNT, YYREEE (reference sequence). CDR3 DNA: TGTGCCAGCAGCTTGACGGCGGCAGAGACACCCCTCCACTTT. It encodes CASSLTAAETPLHF.

This chain links TRBV10-3 with TRBJ2-5; 8 nucleotides match TRBD1. The CDR3 loop spans 15 amino acids. Germline V lookup: CDR1 ENHRY, CDR2 SYGVKD. The V segment lost 3 bases and the J segment 1 base; nucleotides outside the gene matches: 4. The CDR3 reads CAISDQGQGQETQYF. In DNA form, the CDR3 reads TGTGCCATCAGTGACCAAGGACAGGGCCAAGAGACCCAGTACTTC.

Here the CDR3 DNA reads TGTGCCAGCAGCTTGAACCTCTGGGACAGGGAGAATGAAAAACTGTTTTTT. Its translation: CASSLNLWDRENEKLFF. The V gene is TRBV7-8, the J gene TRBJ1-4; 9 nucleotides align to TRBD1. CDR1 and CDR2 (germline): SGHVS, FQNEAQ. The CDR3 contains 17 residues. The trim removed 3 bases at V and 5 bases at J, leaving 10 bases unmatched.

The gene calls are TRBV9 and TRBJ2-3, with TRBD1 as a possible D gene (6 bases). This CDR3 has 15 residues. The ends were cut back, 3 bases at V and 1 base at J, with 12 bases in the middle. The germline gives CDR1 SGDLS, CDR2 YYNGEE. CDR3 sequence reads: CASSAFEGGTDTQYF. The CDR3 DNA follows: TGTGCCAGCAGCGCCTTTGAGGGGGGCACAGATACGCAGTATTTT.

DNA of the CDR3: TGTGCCAGCAGTGCAGGGATGGAGCAGTACTTC. Protein sequence: CASSAGMEQYF. The chain has TRBV5-6 and TRBJ2-7; possibly TRBD1 for D (5 bases). Germline V gene data show CDR1 as SGHDT and CDR2 as YYEEEE. The CDR3 has 11 residues. V was clipped by 5 bases and J by 7 bases, with 10 bases between them.

This chain connects TRBV7-9 to TRBJ2-1; D may be TRBD2 (5 bases). The CDR3 runs 14 residues. The germline V gene has CDR1 SEHNR and CDR2 FQNEAQ (reference sequence). Trimming shortened V by 4 bases and J by 7 bases, and 14 bases separated the two germline ends. The CDR3, as DNA: TGTGCCAGCAGCTCCCCTGAGGGCCAAAATGAGCAGTTCTTC. The encoded protein is CASSSPEGQNEQFF.

The chain links TRBV5-1 to TRBJ1-1; D is perhaps TRBD1 (6 bases). The germline CDR1 and CDR2 sequences are SGHRS and YFSETQ. The CDR3 length is 16 residues. V was pared by 5 bases and J by 3 bases, with 20 bases between. CDR3 DNA sequence: TGCGCCAGCAGATCGGGGGGGGCAGGTGATGACACTGAAGCTTTCTTT. Amino acids: CASRSGGAGDDTEAFF.

As regards this clone: One end of the junction is discordant with germline, which a read error may explain. The V and J genes are TRBV7-3 and TRBJ2-2; D possibly corresponds to TRBD1 (5 bases). CDR1 SGHTA and CDR2 FQGTGA come from the germline V gene. The CDR3 length is 14 residues. The CDR3 sequence: CASSAAGNPGELFF. The CDR3 DNA follows: TGTGCCAGCAGCGCTGCAGGGAACCCCGGGGAGCTGTTTTTT. Variable domain in full (rest from reference TRBV7-3 and TRBJ2-2): GAGVSQTPSNKVTEKGKYVELRCDPISGHTALYWYRQSLGQGPEFLIYFQGTGAADDSGLPNDRFFAVRPEGSVSTLKIQRTERGDSAVYLCASSAAGNPGELFFGEGSRLTVL.

This clone was counted a single time. The chain recombines TRBV7-9 with TRBJ1-6, with D unresolved. CDR1 is SEHNR and CDR2 is FQNEAQ in the germline V gene (reference sequence). CDR3 length: 14 residues. V gave up 5 bases and J gave up 9 bases, with 14 bases separating them. The CDR3 spells CASSSREGGSPLHF. The CDR3 nucleotides are TGTGCCAGCAGCAGCCGGGAGGGAGGTTCACCCCTCCACTTT.

The rearrangement links TRBV5-5 to TRBJ1-4; TRBD1 is a possible D gene (5 bases). CDR1 is SGHKS and CDR2 is YYEKEE in the germline V gene (reference sequence). With 4 bases removed from V and 3 bases from J, the gap between germline ends came to 22 bases. The CDR3 runs 18 residues. This chain's CDR3 is CASSPTAPTAGPNEKLFF. The DNA of the CDR3 is TGTGCCAGCAGCCCCACAGCCCCGACAGCGGGCCCTAATGAAAAACTGTTTTTT.

V and J are TRBV29-1 and TRBJ2-1, with 8 positions matching TRBD1. The CDR3 runs to 12 residues. Germline assignment: CDR1 SQVTM and CDR2 ANQGSEA. Trimming took 8 bases from V and 8 from J; bases not matched to a gene: 8. CDR3 in amino acids: CSSGQGKDEQFF. CDR3 coding DNA: TGCAGCTCAGGACAGGGAAAGGATGAGCAGTTCTTC.

V and J are TRBV9 and TRBJ2-1, with D maybe TRBD1 (6 bases). Per germline, CDR1 SGDLS and CDR2 YYNGEE. Deletions cut 0 bases from V and 5 bases from J, with 9 bases between. The CDR3 sequence is 14 residues long. CDR3 bases: TGTGCCAGCAGCGTAGGAGGGGGAAACAATGAGCAGTTCTTC. This gives the protein CASSVGGGNNEQFF.

The rearrangement uses TRBV10-3 and TRBJ2-1; 10 nucleotides align to TRBD2. Unmatched junction bases numbered 7, after V lost 6 bases and J lost 8 bases. The germline V gene encodes CDR1 ENHRY and CDR2 SYGVKD. This CDR3 is built from 14 residues. CDR3 loop: CAIRASGRFDEQFF. The CDR3 nucleotides are TGTGCCATCAGAGCTAGCGGGAGATTCGATGAGCAGTTCTTC.

V usage is TRBV7-3 and J usage is TRBJ2-3; 7 bases align to TRBD2. The CDR3 totals 15 residues. Germline V CDR1 and CDR2: SGHTA, FQGTGA. The V and J ends lost 3 bases and 4 bases, in that order; junction bases with no gene match: 7. The chain's CDR3 is CASSLAGLGADTQYF. CDR3 nucleotide sequence: TGTGCCAGCAGCTTGGCAGGACTAGGGGCAGATACGCAGTATTTT.

This chain links TRBV29-1 with TRBJ2-1, with 8 bases aligning to TRBD1. The germline gives CDR1 SQVTM, CDR2 ANQGSEA. The CDR3 length is 12 residues. Trimming removed 7 bases from V and 13 bases from J; junction bases left unmatched: 12. The CDR3: CSASPGQGEQFF. CDR3 sequence (DNA): TGCAGCGCCAGCCCCGGACAGGGTGAACAGTTCTTC.

The CDR3: CAISDSSGRDTDTQYF. CDR3 nucleotides: TGTGCCATCAGTGATTCTAGCGGGAGAGACACAGATACGCAGTATTTT. This chain connects TRBV10-3 to TRBJ2-3, with 10 bases aligning to TRBD2. Unmatched junction bases numbered 5, after V lost 3 bases and J lost 2 bases. CDR3 length: 16 residues. CDR1 and CDR2 (germline): ENHRY, SYGVKD.